These 15 T cell receptor beta chains originate from one sample sequenced in a study of CD8 T cells in Susac syndrome. RNA amounts of about 0.45 to 1 ug underwent reverse transcription with random hexamers. A single record per CDR3 protein comes from TCRdb applying MiXCR to the immunoSEQ multiplex PCR reads. The sample includes a few hundred thousand distinct CDR3 sequences, 65% to 90% of them seen just once. The sample comprised CD8+ T cells from PBMCs. The receptors were sampled from a human donor with multiple sclerosis.

The genes are TRBV7-9 and TRBJ2-7, with 7 positions matching TRBD2. The CDR3 consists of 14 residues. Germline CDR1 SEHNR, CDR2 FQNEAQ (reference sequence). After removal of 9 bases from V and 1 base from J, the junction contained 9 bases not matched to a gene. The CDR3 reads CASSRGLPSYEQYF. The CDR3 coding sequence is TGTGCCAGTTCGCGGGGGTTACCGTCCTACGAGCAGTACTTC. The entire variable domain, with the rest obtained from reference TRBV7-9 and TRBJ2-7, is as follows: DTGVSQNPRHKITKRGQNVTFRCDPISEHNRLYWYRQTLGQGPEFLTYFQNEAQLEKSRLLSDRFSAERPKGSFSTLEIQRTEQGDSAMYLCASSRGLPSYEQYFGPGTRLTVT.

J is TRBJ1-1 and V is TRBV30; D is possibly TRBD1 (5 bases). The germline CDR1 and CDR2 sequences are GTSNPN and SVGIG (reference sequence). Trimming cost V 3 bases and J 4 bases, with 12 bases left between them. CDR3 size: 13 residues. This CDR3 is CAWRGRGLTEAFF. The CDR3 DNA reads as TGTGCCTGGAGGGGACGAGGCCTCACTGAAGCTTTCTTT.

The rearrangement joins TRBV13 to TRBJ1-3, with unresolved D. The CDR3 loop spans 15 amino acids. V gave up 9 bases and J gave up 0 bases, with 15 bases separating them. CDR1 is PRHDT, CDR2 FYEKMQ, per germline (reference sequence). The CDR3 nucleotides read TGTGCCAGTCGGCCCGATCGTAACTCTGGAAACACCATATATTTT. This gives the protein CASRPDRNSGNTIYF.

In nucleotides, the CDR3 is TGTGCCAGCAGCAGGGACGGATCTAGCGGGGCCGACAATGAGCAGTTCTTC. Protein sequence: CASSRDGSSGADNEQFF. This chain links TRBV11-2 with TRBJ2-1; TRBD2 matches at 9 bases. Germline trimming cut 5 bases from V and 5 bases from J; bases unmatched to any gene: 13. Germline V gene lookup returns CDR1 SGHAT and CDR2 FQNNGV. CDR3 length: 17 amino acids.

The chain combines TRBV2 with TRBJ1-5, with D unclear. Germline V gene lookup returns CDR1 SNHLY and CDR2 FYNNEI. The CDR3 contains 12 residues. The ends were cut back, 4 bases at V and 8 bases at J, with 9 bases in the middle. CDR3 in DNA: TGTGCCAGCAGTGCCCCCCCAGAGCCCCAGCATTTT. Protein product: CASSAPPEPQHF.

This chain connects TRBV11-2 to TRBJ2-5; D is uncertain. This CDR3 is 16 amino acids long. The germline V gene has CDR1 SGHAT and CDR2 FQNNGV. Trimming pared 5 bases from V and 0 bases from J, leaving 16 bases between. The CDR3 DNA reads TGTGCCAGCAGCCCACCTGAGTCAGTGTACCAAGAGACCCAGTACTTC. Protein: CASSPPESVYQETQYF.

This rearrangement joins TRBV4-1 to TRBJ2-7, with D tentatively TRBD1 (6 bases). Germline CDR1 reads MGHRA; CDR2 reads YSYEKL. This CDR3 contains 13 residues. Trimming removed 3 bases from V and 2 bases from J, with 8 bases in between. The CDR3 DNA follows: TGCGCCAGCAGCCAGTGGGACACCTACGAGCAGTACTTC. It specifies CASSQWDTYEQYF.

The sample holds a few counts of this clonotype. The chain combines TRBV7-3 with TRBJ2-7; TRBD2 matches 9 bases. Germline lookup yields CDR1 SGHTA and CDR2 FQGTGA. CDR3 length: 15 residues. The V segment lost 4 bases and the J segment 2 bases; nucleotides outside the gene matches: 6. The CDR3 nucleotides read TGTGCCAGCAGCTCATTGACTAGCGGTACCTACGAGCAGTACTTC. The encoded protein is CASSSLTSGTYEQYF.

This clonotype has just one count. The chain links TRBV28 to TRBJ2-3, with D maybe TRBD1 (6 bases). Between the trimmed V and J ends, which lost 8 bases and 4 bases, there was a span of 16 bases. CDR1 and CDR2 (germline): MDHEN, SYDVKM. The CDR3 runs to 14 residues. CDR3 region: CASQLQGSPDTQYF. As DNA, the CDR3 is TGTGCCAGCCAATTACAGGGTTCCCCAGATACGCAGTATTTT.

The V call is TRBV20-1, the J call TRBJ2-1, with 14 bases identical to TRBD2. The CDR3 is 16 amino acids. V was pared by 6 bases and J by 2 bases, with 6 bases of the junction left unmatched. CDR1 and CDR2 (germline): DFQATT, SNEGSKA (reference sequence). The CDR3 bases are TGCAGTGCCCTGGGACTAGCGGGAGCTCCCTACAATGAGCAGTTCTTC. It codes for CSALGLAGAPYNEQFF.

V and J are TRBV7-9 and TRBJ1-4; 10 bases align to TRBD1. The CDR3 is 15 residues long. Germline V gene sequence: CDR1 SEHNR, CDR2 FQNEAQ (reference sequence). V was clipped by 3 bases and J by 8 bases; unmatched bases: 6. As DNA, the CDR3 is TGTGCCAGCAGCTTGTACGGGACAGGGGACGAAAAACTGTTTTTT. It is translated as CASSLYGTGDEKLFF.

V usage is TRBV27 and J usage is TRBJ1-1; perhaps TRBD1 as D (6 bases). This CDR3 is built from 13 residues. Germline V gives CDR1 MNHEY, CDR2 SMNVEV (reference sequence). With 4 bases removed from V and 11 bases from J, the gap between germline ends came to 17 bases. Here the CDR3 DNA reads TGTGCCAGCAGTTCATATCGCTGGGGGCCGGCTTTCTTT. This encodes CASSSYRWGPAFF.

The chain couples TRBV14 to TRBJ2-5; D gene uncertain. The CDR3 is made up of 17 amino acids. V lost 0 bases and J 2 bases, leaving 16 bases between the germline ends. Looked up from germline, CDR1 is SGHDN and CDR2 is FVKESK. CDR3 coding DNA: TGTGCCAGCAGCCAAGAGTTGGCCGGAGTACTGCAAGAGACCCAGTACTTC. It specifies CASSQELAGVLQETQYF. Supplemented by reference TRBV14 and TRBJ2-5, the full variable domain reads EAGVTQFPSHSVIEKGQTVTLRCDPISGHDNLYWYRRVMGKEIKFLLHFVKESKQDESGMPNNRFLAERTGGTYSTLKVQPAELEDSGVYFCASSQELAGVLQETQYFGPGTRLLVL.

V usage is TRBV6-2 or TRBV6-3 and J usage is TRBJ2-3, with D perhaps matching TRBD2 (5 bases). With 0 bases removed from V and 1 base from J, the gap between germline ends came to 14 bases. This CDR3 region has 17 residues. CDR1 and CDR2 (germline): MNHEY, SVGEGT. As DNA, the CDR3 is TGTGCCAGCAGTTACTCTCCCAGCGGAACTGGCACAGATACGCAGTATTTT. It is translated as CASSYSPSGTGTDTQYF.

The V gene is TRBV27, the J gene TRBJ2-1; D is perhaps TRBD2 (5 bases). The CDR3 length is 14 residues. Germline assignment: CDR1 MNHEY and CDR2 SMNVEV (reference sequence). V was cut by 4 bases and J by 6 bases, with 13 bases left in between. Here the CDR3 reads CASSSTPGVNEQFF. The CDR3 bases are TGTGCCAGCAGTTCCACCCCCGGGGTCAATGAGCAGTTCTTC.